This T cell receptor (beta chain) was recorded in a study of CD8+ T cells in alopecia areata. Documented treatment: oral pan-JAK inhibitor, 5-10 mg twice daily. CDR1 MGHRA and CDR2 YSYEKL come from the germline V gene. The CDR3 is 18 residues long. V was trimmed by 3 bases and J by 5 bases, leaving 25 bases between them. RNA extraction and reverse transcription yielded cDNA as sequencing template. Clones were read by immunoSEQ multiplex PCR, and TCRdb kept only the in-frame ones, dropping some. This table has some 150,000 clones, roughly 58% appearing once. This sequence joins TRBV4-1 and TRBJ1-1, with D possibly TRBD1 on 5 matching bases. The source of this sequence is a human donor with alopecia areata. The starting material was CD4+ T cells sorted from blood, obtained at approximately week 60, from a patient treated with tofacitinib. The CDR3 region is CASSQGVSVGRVITEAFF. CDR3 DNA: TGCGCCAGCAGCCAGGGAGTATCTGTTGGCAGGGTGATTACTGAAGCTTTCTTT.